The 30 T cell receptor beta chains in this list originate from one sample, sequenced in a study of OX40 agonist ivuxolimab in advanced cancers. The repertoire was sequenced with immunoSEQ multiplex PCR; TCRdb's copy has only in-frame clones and lacks some. The sample consists of about 43,000 clones, around 86% of them appearing once. Specimen: CD4+ or CD8+ T cells sorted from blood, collected in a trial of the OX40 agonist ivuxolimab. The receptors were gathered from an adult with an advanced solid tumor such as melanoma, head and neck, liver or kidney cancer.

J is TRBJ2-5 and V is TRBV7-9; possibly TRBD1 for D (5 bases). The CDR3 sequence is 14 residues long. Between the trimmed V and J ends, which lost 2 bases and 2 bases, there was a span of 9 bases. Germline V gives CDR1 SEHNR, CDR2 FQNEAQ (reference sequence). The DNA for the CDR3 is TGTGCCAGCAGCTTACCCAGGGATCAAGAGACCCAGTACTTC. This gives the protein CASSLPRDQETQYF.

This chain uses TRBV6-1 with TRBJ1-5; the D gene is possibly TRBD1 (6 bases). Germline V lookup: CDR1 MNHNS, CDR2 SASEGT. The CDR3 runs to 15 residues. V was shortened by 6 bases and J by 7 bases, with 19 bases between the two germline ends. The CDR3 sequence is CASREQGGWFQPQHF. CDR3 DNA sequence: TGTGCCAGCAGGGAACAGGGTGGTTGGTTCCAGCCCCAGCATTTT.

The J gene is TRBJ2-3, the V gene TRBV9, with 8 bases identical to TRBD1. J lost 2 bases, V lost 7 bases, and 6 bases had no gene match. CDR3 length: 14 amino acids. Germline CDR1 reads SGDLS; CDR2 reads YYNGEE. The CDR3 coding sequence is TGTGCCAGCGACAGGGGCGACCCCACAGATACGCAGTATTTT. Translation: CASDRGDPTDTQYF.

The J gene is TRBJ2-1, the V gene TRBV29-1; 12 nucleotides line up with TRBD2. The germline V gene encodes CDR1 SQVTM and CDR2 ANQGSEA. This CDR3 is 16 amino acids long. V lost 4 bases and J lost 5; bases outside the gene matches: 9. CDR3 sequence: CSVGGGLAGGHNEQFF. In nucleotides, the CDR3 is TGCAGCGTTGGGGGAGGGCTAGCGGGAGGGCACAATGAGCAGTTCTTC.

The V gene is TRBV2, the J gene TRBJ2-5, with 11 nucleotides matching TRBD2. Germline V gene lookup returns CDR1 SNHLY and CDR2 FYNNEI. CDR3 length equals 17 residues. V was pared by 6 bases and J by 2 bases, with 11 bases of the junction left unmatched. The CDR3 reads CASSTRPSGGIQETQYF. For the CDR3, the DNA is TGTGCCAGCAGCACACGGCCTAGCGGGGGGATACAAGAGACCCAGTACTTC.

The chain carries TRBV19 and TRBJ2-1; possible D gene TRBD1, 5 bases. Germline CDR1 and CDR2: LNHDA and SQIVND (reference sequence). V was cut by 1 base and J by 12 bases, with 13 bases left in between. This CDR3 has 13 amino acids. CDR3 loop: CASSIVKGAAQFF. The CDR3 region has the DNA TGTGCCAGTAGTATAGTAAAAGGGGCCGCGCAGTTCTTC.

The rearrangement links TRBV13 to TRBJ2-3; no clear D gene. Trimming cost V 5 bases and J 6 bases, with 6 bases left between them. CDR3 length: 11 amino acids. Germline CDR1 reads PRHDT; CDR2 reads FYEKMQ (reference sequence). The chain's CDR3 is CASSHDDTQYF. The CDR3 DNA reads TGTGCCAGCAGCCACGATGATACGCAGTATTTT.

The rearrangement uses TRBV6-5 and TRBJ1-2; D not resolved. Germline V lookup: CDR1 MNHEY, CDR2 SVGAGI. The V end lost 0 bases, the J end lost 4 bases, and 9 bases lay between the germline ends. The CDR3 runs 14 residues. This chain's CDR3 is CASSYSERLYGYTF. CDR3 nucleotides: TGTGCCAGCAGTTACTCAGAGAGGCTCTATGGCTACACCTTC.

The rearrangement links TRBV29-1 to TRBJ1-2; no reliable D call. The germline gives CDR1 SQVTM, CDR2 ANQGSEA. The length of the CDR3 is 13 residues. V shed 4 bases and J shed 6 bases, with 15 bases lying between them. The CDR3 loop is CSVVFGIMDGYTF. The DNA for the CDR3 is TGCAGCGTTGTCTTCGGGATTATGGATGGCTACACCTTC.

The genes are TRBV29-1 and TRBJ1-1; D call uncertain. This CDR3 is 14 amino acids long. CDR1 and CDR2 (germline): SQVTM, ANQGSEA. V lost 4 bases to trimming and J lost 0 bases, with 12 bases between them. The DNA of the CDR3 is TGCAGCGTTGGCCCGGTAAAGGTGAACACTGAAGCTTTCTTT. Amino acid sequence: CSVGPVKVNTEAFF.

The sample holds one count of this clone. The chain carries TRBV4-3 and TRBJ2-1, with D tentatively TRBD2 (5 bases). Germline V CDR1 and CDR2: LGHNA, YSLEER. The CDR3 covers 14 residues. V shed 4 bases and J shed 4 bases, with 11 bases lying between them. CDR3: CASSPQEGYNEQFF. Written as DNA, the CDR3 is TGCGCCAGCAGCCCCCAAGAGGGTTACAATGAGCAGTTCTTC.

The chain couples TRBV4-1 to TRBJ2-1; 7 nucleotides match TRBD1. The ends lost 0 bases at V and 4 bases at J; junction bases unmatched: 6. Per germline, CDR1 MGHRA and CDR2 YSYEKL. The CDR3 is 16 amino acids. The CDR3, as DNA: TGCGCCAGCAGCCAAGAAGAGTGGACAGGATACAATGAGCAGTTCTTC. The encoded protein is CASSQEEWTGYNEQFF.

The chain has TRBV5-6 and TRBJ2-1; a possible D gene is TRBD2 (5 bases). Per germline, CDR1 SGHDT and CDR2 YYEEEE. Deletions cut 4 bases from V and 4 bases from J, with 18 bases between. This CDR3 contains 16 residues. DNA for the CDR3: TGTGCCAGCAGCCCGAGGACGGCCCCGGGGTACAATGAGCAGTTCTTC. It is translated as CASSPRTAPGYNEQFF. The complete variable domain, with remaining parts taken from reference TRBV5-6 and TRBJ2-1, reads DAGVTQSPTHLIKTRGQQVTLRCSPKSGHDTVSWYQQALGQGPQFIFQYYEEEERQRGNFPDRFSGHQFPNYSSELNVNALLLGDSALYLCASSPRTAPGYNEQFFGPGTRLTVL.

The chain links TRBV30 to TRBJ2-7, with 8 bases that match TRBD1. Per germline, CDR1 GTSNPN and CDR2 SVGIG (reference sequence). V shed 2 bases, J shed 4 bases, and the junction held 7 bases outside the gene matches. The CDR3 contains 14 residues. For the CDR3, the DNA is TGTGCCTGGAGTTGGGGACAGGTCAGTTACGAGCAGTACTTC. It yields the protein CAWSWGQVSYEQYF.

This clone has just one count. The genes are TRBV4-1 and TRBJ2-4; 11 bases are shared with TRBD2. Germline lookup yields CDR1 MGHRA and CDR2 YSYEKL. J was trimmed by 6 bases and V by 0 bases; bases with no gene match: 1. This CDR3 comprises 15 residues. CDR3 sequence: CASSQDGTSGNIQYF. CDR3 nucleotides: TGCGCCAGCAGCCAAGACGGGACTAGCGGAAACATTCAGTACTTC.

This clone was recorded only once. The rearrangement joins TRBV7-9 to TRBJ2-5; D call uncertain. V lost 3 bases and J 4 bases, leaving 6 bases between the germline ends. The CDR3 extends over 12 amino acids. Per the germline V gene, CDR1 is SEHNR and CDR2 is FQNEAQ (reference sequence). CDR3 protein: CASSFGLETQYF. DNA of the CDR3: TGTGCCAGCAGCTTCGGCCTAGAGACCCAGTACTTC.

The rearrangement joins TRBV27 to TRBJ2-7, with D possibly being TRBD2 (5 bases). V lost 3 bases to trimming and J lost 9 bases, with 15 bases between them. Per the germline V gene, CDR1 is MNHEY and CDR2 is SMNVEV (reference sequence). This CDR3 has 13 residues. This CDR3 reads CASSFAGGLGQYF. For the CDR3, the DNA is TGTGCCAGCAGTTTTGCGGGTGGGCTGGGGCAGTACTTC.

The gene calls are TRBV27 and TRBJ2-2, with a weak D call TRBD1 (6 bases). This CDR3 has 17 amino acids. Germline V gene data show CDR1 as MNHEY and CDR2 as SMNVEV (reference sequence). V was shortened by 3 bases and J by 1 base, with 15 bases between the two germline ends. CDR3 in amino acids: CASSFSPGQMNTGELFF. The CDR3 coding sequence is TGTGCCAGCAGTTTTTCTCCAGGACAGATGAACACCGGGGAGCTGTTTTTT.

CDR3 in amino acids: CASSDGGASETQYF. CDR3 nucleotide sequence: TGTGCCAGCAGTGACGGGGGGGCATCAGAGACCCAGTACTTC. The V call is TRBV6-4, the J call TRBJ2-5; TRBD2 might be the D (7 bases). Per the germline V gene, CDR1 is MRHNA and CDR2 is SNTAGT. There are 14 residues in the CDR3. With 2 bases removed from V and 4 bases from J, the gap between germline ends came to 11 bases.

This chain connects TRBV6-5 to TRBJ1-1; D is uncertain. The CDR3 runs to 14 residues. The germline gives CDR1 MNHEY, CDR2 SVGAGI. V lost 4 bases and J 3 bases, leaving 12 bases between the germline ends. The CDR3 DNA reads as TGTGCCAGCAGTTTTGACGGCGCGGACACTGAAGCTTTCTTT. It yields the protein CASSFDGADTEAFF.

This chain joins TRBV4-3 and TRBJ2-1, with 9 bases identical to TRBD2. Per the germline V gene, CDR1 is LGHNA and CDR2 is YSLEER. The CDR3 runs 16 residues. J was trimmed by 3 bases and V by 4 bases; bases with no gene match: 7. The CDR3 here is CASSPLSGSLYNEQFF. The CDR3 DNA reads as TGCGCCAGCAGCCCTCTTAGCGGGAGCCTCTACAATGAGCAGTTCTTC.

The chain joins TRBV5-8 to TRBJ1-1; 8 bases align to TRBD1. Trimming removed 3 bases from V and 5 bases from J; junction bases left unmatched: 12. This CDR3 has 16 amino acids. CDR1 is SGHTS and CDR2 is YDEGEE in the germline V gene. CDR3 region: CASSSTQTGVDTEAFF. The CDR3 nucleotides read TGTGCCAGCAGCTCCACCCAGACAGGGGTTGATACTGAAGCTTTCTTT.

The chain has TRBV7-9 and TRBJ2-3; the D is unclear. Per germline, CDR1 SEHNR and CDR2 FQNEAQ (reference sequence). The CDR3 spans 13 residues. V lost 1 base to trimming and J lost 2 bases, with 4 bases between them. The CDR3 loop is CASSLVNTDTQYF. Written as DNA, the CDR3 is TGTGCCAGCAGCTTAGTCAACACAGATACGCAGTATTTT. Combining the CDR3 with reference TRBV7-9 and TRBJ2-3 gives the whole variable domain DTGVSQNPRHKITKRGQNVTFRCDPISEHNRLYWYRQTLGQGPEFLTYFQNEAQLEKSRLLSDRFSAERPKGSFSTLEIQRTEQGDSAMYLCASSLVNTDTQYFGPGTRLTVL.

This clone was detected only a few times. The chain combines TRBV28 with TRBJ1-1; maybe TRBD1 (5 bases). In germline, CDR1 is MDHEN, CDR2 SYDVKM. The CDR3 loop spans 12 amino acids. The V and J ends lost 6 bases and 10 bases respectively, with 15 bases between them. CDR3 DNA: TGTGCCAGCAGCCCTACAGGCCCCGGAGCTTTCTTT. Protein: CASSPTGPGAFF.

This sequence joins TRBV28 and TRBJ2-7, with TRBD2 as a possible D gene (5 bases). This CDR3 comprises 12 residues. Germline CDR1 is MDHEN and CDR2 is SYDVKM. The germline V and J ends were trimmed by 5 bases and 7 bases, with 12 bases remaining between them. The CDR3 DNA sequence: TGTGCCAGCAGTCCCTCCCGGGGTGAGCAGTACTTC. Its translation is CASSPSRGEQYF.

The V and J genes are TRBV5-1 and TRBJ2-7; weak D call: TRBD1 (6 bases). Germline V lookup: CDR1 SGHRS, CDR2 YFSETQ. This CDR3 has 14 residues. The germline V and J ends were trimmed by 2 bases and 3 bases, with 12 bases remaining between them. CDR3 sequence (DNA): TGCGCCAGCAGCTTCGAGGACAGAGTCTACGAGCAGTACTTC. Amino acid sequence: CASSFEDRVYEQYF. Variable domain in full (rest from reference TRBV5-1 and TRBJ2-7): KAGVTQTPRYLIKTRGQQVTLSCSPISGHRSVSWYQQTPGQGLQFLFEYFSETQRNKGNFPGRFSGRQFSNSRSEMNVSTLELGDSALYLCASSFEDRVYEQYFGPGTRLTVT.

The chain is built from TRBV7-8 and TRBJ2-7; 9 bases agree with TRBD2. Germline assignment: CDR1 SGHVS and CDR2 FQNEAQ. V lost 4 bases, J lost 5 bases, and 6 bases stayed unmatched. The length of the CDR3 is 14 residues. The CDR3 reads CASSSTSGSNEQYF. CDR3 coding DNA: TGTGCCAGCAGCTCTACTAGCGGGTCGAACGAGCAGTACTTC. Full variable domain (remainder filled in from reference TRBV7-8 and TRBJ2-7): GAGVSQSPRYKVAKRGQDVALRCDPISGHVSLFWYQQALGQGPEFLTYFQNEAQLDKSGLPSDRFFAERPEGSVSTLKIQRTQQEDSAVYLCASSSTSGSNEQYFGPGTRLTVT.

The chain is built from TRBV13 and TRBJ1-3; D remains ambiguous. V was trimmed by 5 bases and J by 4 bases, leaving 6 bases between them. The CDR3 length is 12 residues. The germline V gene has CDR1 PRHDT and CDR2 FYEKMQ (reference sequence). CDR3 bases: TGTGCCAGCAGCGAGCAGGGAAACACCATATATTTT. This translates into CASSEQGNTIYF.

This clone was counted a single time. V usage is TRBV4-1 and J usage is TRBJ2-2, with D unresolved. CDR3 size: 13 residues. Per germline, CDR1 MGHRA and CDR2 YSYEKL. V lost 3 bases and J lost 4, with 6 bases in between. This CDR3 reads CASSQMGTGELFF. CDR3 coding DNA: TGCGCCAGCAGCCAGATGGGCACCGGGGAGCTGTTTTTT.

This clone was detected only a few times. The chain uses TRBV5-5 and TRBJ1-1; perhaps TRBD1 as D (6 bases). The V and J ends lost 3 bases and 0 bases respectively, with 15 bases between them. The CDR3 contains 16 residues. CDR1 is SGHKS, CDR2 YYEKEE, per germline (reference sequence). CDR3 loop: CASSSKDRAMNTEAFF. The CDR3 DNA reads TGTGCCAGCAGCTCGAAGGACAGAGCCATGAACACTGAAGCTTTCTTT.